This T cell receptor beta chain was profiled in a study of T cells after yellow fever vaccination. Looking at the study overall: It was SMART-Seq v4 Ultra Low Input that prepared the fractions with low cell numbers.

Per the germline V gene, CDR1 is SGHAT and CDR2 is FQNNGV. The ends lost 6 bases at V and 7 bases at J; junction bases unmatched: 13. This CDR3 contains 16 residues. Whole-study results and caveats: Among all clonotypes, a small share was observed in both CD4 and CD8 compartments. Abundant clonotypes from the bulk population could have been carried over as contaminants into FACS-sorted repertoires. Weaker, the secondary response had a peak occurring faster, on day 5 versus 15.

Only a few counts were recorded for this clonotype. Its specificity is not known. TCRdb reanalysed the 5' RACE reads using MiXCR and keeps one entry per CDR3 protein. The table records some 420,000 distinct CDR3 sequences, around 20% of them present only once. The sequence was obtained from a man between 18 and 35 years old who received the YFV17D yellow fever vaccine. The genes are TRBV11-2 and TRBJ2-1; 9 positions agree with TRBD2. Here the sequenced sample was PBMCs, taken before the yellow fever booster vaccination. The CDR3 DNA is TGTGCCAGCAGACCCGCCACTAGCGGGCCCCCGAATGAGCAGTTCTTC. Amino acids: CASRPATSGPPNEQFF. Combining the CDR3 with reference TRBV11-2 and TRBJ2-1 gives the whole variable domain EAGVAQSPRYKIIEKRQSVAFWCNPISGHATLYWYQQILGQGPKLLIQFQNNGVVDDSQLPKDRFSAERLKGVDSTLKIQPAKLEDSAVYLCASRPATSGPPNEQFFGPGTRLTVL.